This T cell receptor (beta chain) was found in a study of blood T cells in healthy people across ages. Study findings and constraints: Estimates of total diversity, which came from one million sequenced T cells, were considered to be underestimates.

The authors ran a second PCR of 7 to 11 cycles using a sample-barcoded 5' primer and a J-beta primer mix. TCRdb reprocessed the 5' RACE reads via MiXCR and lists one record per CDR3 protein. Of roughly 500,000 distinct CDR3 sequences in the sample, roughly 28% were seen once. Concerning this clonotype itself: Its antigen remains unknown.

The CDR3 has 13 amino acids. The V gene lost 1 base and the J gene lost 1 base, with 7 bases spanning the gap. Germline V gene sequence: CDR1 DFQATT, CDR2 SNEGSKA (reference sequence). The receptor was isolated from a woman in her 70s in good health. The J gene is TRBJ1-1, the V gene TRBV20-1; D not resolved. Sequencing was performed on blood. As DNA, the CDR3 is TGCAGTGCTAGAGCTGCAGGGAACACTGAAGCTTTCTTT. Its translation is CSARAAGNTEAFF.